Listed below are T cell receptor beta chains from one sample, sequenced in a study of T cells in Graves' hyperthyroidism and ophthalmopathy. TCRdb passed the multiplex PCR reads through MiXCR, listing each CDR3 protein once. The sample carries approximately 590,000 distinct CDR3 sequences, 15% to 19% recorded once. The sequencing input was blood. Every receptor here comes from a woman in her twenties or thirties with Graves' hyperthyroidism. Both conserved end residues are part of each CDR3. The D gene is left open where the match is weak. A clone size is listed for some rows: how often the clone was seen (once, few, many), or a class if it is expanded.

.	TRBV4-2	few	TRBJ1-4	TGTGCCAGCAGCTCTCGCTCGGACAGTCTTGAAAAACTGTTTTTT	CASSSRSDSLEKLFF
TRBD2	TRBV10-3	once	TRBJ2-7	TGTGCCATCGCCAGGACTAGCGCTTACGAGCAGTACTTC	CAIARTSAYEQYF
TRBD1	TRBV10-3	.	TRBJ2-5	TGTGCCATCAGTGATCCTTACAGGGGAGCGGTGACCCAGTACTTC	CAISDPYRGAVTQYF
.	TRBV20-1	many	TRBJ1-1	TGCAGTGCTGTCGGGACAACGAACACTGAAGCTTTCTTT	CSAVGTTNTEAFF
.	TRBV4-2	few	TRBJ2-7	TGTGCCAGCAGCCAAGCAGGGACACTCTACGAGCAGTACTTC	CASSQAGTLYEQYF
.	TRBV6-1	.	TRBJ1-5	TGTGCCAGCAGTTTGACAGCCGGTGGCAATCAGCCCCAGCATTTT	CASSLTAGGNQPQHF
.	TRBV12-3/TRBV12-4	many	TRBJ2-2	TGTGCCAGCAGTCTAGGGTCCACCGGGGAGCTGTTTTTT	CASSLGSTGELFF
TRBD2	TRBV3-1	few	TRBJ2-1	TGTGCCCGCAGCCCCCTAGCGGGAGCAAATGAGCAGTTCTTC	CARSPLAGANEQFF
.	TRBV7-2	many	TRBJ2-1	TGTGCCAGCAGCCTACACCCCTACAATGAGCAGTTCTTC	CASSLHPYNEQFF
.	TRBV11-2	many	TRBJ1-1	TGTGCCAGCAGCTTTCGAAGCAGACCTCCCACTGAAGCTTTCTTT	CASSFRSRPPTEAFF
.	TRBV30	many	TRBJ1-2	TGTGCCTGGAGTGGCGGGTATGGCTACACCTTC	CAWSGGYGYTF
TRBD2	TRBV4-1	.	TRBJ2-4	TGCGCCAGCAGCCAAGATCTAGCGGGAGGACTAATAAACATTCAGTACTTC	CASSQDLAGGLINIQYF
TRBD2	TRBV19	.	TRBJ2-7	TGTGCCAGTAGTACCTCCGGGACTACTACCTACGAGCAGTACTTC	CASSTSGTTTYEQYF
.	TRBV18	.	TRBJ2-5	TGTGCCAGCTCACGGTCAGGAAAAGAGACCCAGTACTTC	CASSRSGKETQYF
.	TRBV10-3	.	TRBJ1-5	TGTGCCATCAGCCAGGAGAATAATCAGCCCCAGCATTTT	CAISQENNQPQHF
.	TRBV20-1	.	TRBJ1-5	TGCAGTGCTAGAAGGCCTGGGGAGGTTTACCAGCCCCAGCATTTT	CSARRPGEVYQPQHF
TRBD1	TRBV29-1	.	TRBJ2-1	TGCAGCGTTCAGGGACAGGGGGCAAGTACCTACAATGAGCGGTTCTTC	CSVQGQGASTYNERFF
.	TRBV27	.	TRBJ1-5	TGTGCCAGCAGCGGCCGCCGGCGTCAGCCCCAGCATTTT	CASSGRRRQPQHF
.	TRBV6-2/TRBV6-3	many	TRBJ1-1	TGTGCCAGCAGTTACTCGAGCGGGGAGACTGAAGCTTTCTTT	CASSYSSGETEAFF
.	TRBV15	.	TRBJ2-1	TGTGCCACCAGCAGGACCGGGCCCTCCTACAATGAGCAGTTCTTC	CATSRTGPSYNEQFF
.	TRBV5-1	few	TRBJ1-1	TGCGCCAGCAGCTTCAGACAGAACACTGAAGCTCTCTTT	CASSFRQNTEALF
TRBD1	TRBV11-2	many	TRBJ2-7	TGTGCCAGCAGCTTCCAGGACAGGTGGATATACGAGCAGTACTTC	CASSFQDRWIYEQYF
.	TRBV18	many	TRBJ2-7	TGTGCCAGCTCGCCCAGACAGACATCTTCCTACGAGCAGTACTTC	CASSPRQTSSYEQYF
TRBD1	TRBV2	many	TRBJ1-2	TGTGCCAGCAGTGTAGGACAGGGGCCTTCCTATGGCTACACCTTC	CASSVGQGPSYGYTF
TRBD2	TRBV30	many	TRBJ2-4	TGTGCCTGGAGTGTTCAGACCGGGAGGGGAAACATTCAGTACTTC	CAWSVQTGRGNIQYF
.	TRBV11-1	many	TRBJ2-5	TGTGCCAGCAGCTACCCGCCCGGTGGGGGGAGCGAGACCCAGTACTTC	CASSYPPGGGSETQYF
.	TRBV27	many	TRBJ2-5	TGTGCCAGCATTCTCCCGTCCGAGACCCAGTACTTC	CASILPSETQYF
.	TRBV5-4	few	TRBJ2-1	TGTGCCAGCAGCTTCCTTTCGAGCTCCTACAATGAGCAGTTCTTC	CASSFLSSSYNEQFF
TRBD1	TRBV7-9	.	TRBJ2-3	TGTGCCAGCAGCTTCCGGGACAGGGGCTTCACAGATACGCAGTATTTT	CASSFRDRGFTDTQYF
.	TRBV7-6	few	TRBJ2-3	TGTGCCAGCGCGTTATGGGAGAGCACAGATACGCAGTATTTT	CASALWESTDTQYF
TRBD2	TRBV28	many	TRBJ2-1	TGTGCCAGCAGTTTAAGCGGGGCTTACAGGGAGCAGTTCTTC	CASSLSGAYREQFF
TRBD1	TRBV6-5	many	TRBJ1-5	TGTGCCAGCAGTTACGGTGGGACAGGGTCGGGGTTTACGCCCCAGCATTTT	CASSYGGTGSGFTPQHF
.	TRBV2	many	TRBJ2-1	TGTGCCAGCAGGGTACAGGTTACCCAGAGCTCCTACAATGAGCAGTTCTTC	CASRVQVTQSSYNEQFF
.	TRBV20-1	.	TRBJ1-2	TGCAGTGCTAGATCCTATGGCTACACCTTC	CSARSYGYTF
TRBD2	TRBV7-9	many	TRBJ2-2	TGTGCCAGCAGCTTAGTAAGCACCCCAAAACCAACCGGGACTAGCGTCGGGGAGCTGTTTTTT	CASSLVSTPKPTGTSVGELFF
TRBD1	TRBV2	many	TRBJ1-1	TGTGCCAGCAGTGGGGACAGGGAGGCCCCCATGAACACTGAAGCTTTCTTT	CASSGDREAPMNTEAFF
TRBD2	TRBV6-5	many	TRBJ2-1	TGTGCCAGCAGTTACTCGAGTATTAGCGGGAGAAATGAGCAGTTCTTC	CASSYSSISGRNEQFF
.	TRBV7-8	many	TRBJ2-5	TGTGCCAGCAGCTTAGTATCAGAACAAGAGACCCAGTACTTC	CASSLVSEQETQYF
TRBD2	TRBV19	few	TRBJ2-2	TGTGCCAGTAGTATGGGCGGGAGGAGTACCGGGGAGCTGTTTTTT	CASSMGGRSTGELFF
TRBD2	TRBV10-3	few	TRBJ2-1	TGTGCCATCAGTACATTAGCGGGAGGTGAGCAGTTCTTC	CAISTLAGGEQFF
.	TRBV7-2	many	TRBJ1-6	TGTGCCAGCAGCTCCCTCGGAGGGGGGAATTCACCCCTCCACTTT	CASSSLGGGNSPLHF
.	TRBV6-1	few	TRBJ1-6	TGTGCCAGCAGTGGGGACACCTTCTTTAATTCACCCCTCCACTTT	CASSGDTFFNSPLHF
TRBD1	TRBV28	many	TRBJ1-2	TGTGCCAGCTTGGGACAGGGCGAAATCTATGGCTACACCTTC	CASLGQGEIYGYTF
.	TRBV11-2	.	TRBJ1-1	TGTGCCAGCAGTCTCGTGTCCACTGAAGCTTTCTTT	CASSLVSTEAFF
.	TRBV25-1	.	TRBJ2-2	TGTGCCAGCAGTGAATATATAGGCACCGGGGAGCTGTTTTTT	CASSEYIGTGELFF
TRBD2	TRBV10-3	many	TRBJ2-7	TGTGCCATCAGTGAAGTAGCGGGCGGCTACGAGCAGTACTTC	CAISEVAGGYEQYF
TRBD2	TRBV11-1	few	TRBJ2-1	TGTGCCAGCAGCTCGGACGGGACTAGCGGGATGTGGTATGAGCAGTTCTTC	CASSSDGTSGMWYEQFF
.	TRBV2	many	TRBJ2-7	TGTGCCAGCAGTGTCCAGCGGAGCTCCTACGAGCAGTACTTC	CASSVQRSSYEQYF
TRBD2	TRBV30	few	TRBJ2-1	TGTGCCTGGAGTGGAGGGCGGGAGAGGGATGAGCAGTTCTTC	CAWSGGRERDEQFF
TRBD1	TRBV2	many	TRBJ1-5	TGTGCCAGCAAGGCAGGGGGCGCGAGCAATCAGCCCCAGCATTTT	CASKAGGASNQPQHF
.	TRBV6-1	few	TRBJ2-7	TGTGCCAGCAGTGAACGAGACAGGCGTTATTCCTACGAGCAGTACTTC	CASSERDRRYSYEQYF
TRBD1	TRBV6-1	many	TRBJ1-1	TGTGCCAGCAGAAGACAGACAGGGGCCGGCAACACTGAAGCTTTCTTT	CASRRQTGAGNTEAFF